This TCR beta chain was sequenced during a study of molecular identifiers for immune sequencing clone quantification (dated 2018 in TCRdb). Context from the whole study: For a replicate experiment, RNA from 20,000 or 100,000 naive CD8 T cells was divided into five aliquots, of which four were sequenced. This methods study used CD8 T cells to benchmark TCR RNA copy counting and molecular-identifier clustering-based TCR repertoire sequencing (MIDCIRS).

In regard to this clonotype: What this receptor recognizes is not known. No base qualities exist here, and no much larger clone lies one base off it.

V and J lose 0 bases and 4 bases, and a span of 10 bases separates them. The germline V gene encodes CDR1 SGHRS and CDR2 YFSETQ. From the cysteine through the phenylalanine, the CDR3 covers 15 amino acids. Only the CDR3 region is kept as DNA, spanning 45 bases read in frame from base 1. Results and caveats for the whole study, not just this receptor: Without barcode sub-clustering, chimeric consensus sequences inflated TCR diversity; chimeras reached as high as 47%. Approximately 2.7 recovered TCR RNA copies per cell were obtained by modeling, versus roughly 10 by digital PCR, implying a capture efficiency of approximately 27%. Identical TCR molecules sharing a barcode could cause highly expanded clone sizes to be underestimated. Spiked-in Jurkat TCR RNA equivalent to a single cell was reported to be detectable even among over 800,000 naive CD8 T cells. Naive libraries contained spiked-in Jurkat TCR RNA (around eleven copies' worth), which is not part of the donor repertoire. In CMV-specific effector cells, clones with more than 20 RNA copies accounted for over 99% of molecules, whereas in naive cells such clones accounted for under 1%.

Libraries of naive CD8 T cells were built from anywhere between roughly 18,000 and 1,000,000 sorted cells, with 10%, 30% or 50% of the purified RNA used. Naive CD8 T cells, defined as CD8+CD4-CCR7+CD45RA+, were FACS-sorted into RLT Plus buffer on a BD FACSAria II. To test detection sensitivity, Jurkat RNA equivalent to more than 8 TCR copies was spiked into samples of about 19,000-1,000,000 naive CD8 T cells. Enrichment of CD8 T cells was done with RosetteSep CD8+ T Cell Enrichment Cocktail plus Ficoll-Paque, and ACK red cell lysis came afterward. The method behind the library was PCR. The sequencer listed for this sample is NextSeq 500. Bulk TCR libraries were made following a previously described method, with the TCR primers given in Table S5. Purification of total RNA was performed with the Qiagen AllPrep DNA/RNA kit. Before analysis, reads from multiple sequencing runs of the same library were pooled. As for the authors' bioinformatics: Only reads with exact TCR constant sequence were kept, trimmed to 150 nt, and grouped by their 12-nt molecular barcodes. Reads within each barcode group were sub-clustered using a 15% Levenshtein threshold, and quality-weighted consensus sequences were constructed for each RNA molecule. Non-functional sequences were removed, as were lower-count sequences one edit away from another. On the basis of fitting two negative binomial distributions, barcode sub-clusters with fewer than 20% of the maximum read count were discarded. TCRdb reprocessing: public reads trimmed at Q25 with fastp, clones called with MiXCR, in-frame beta chains kept. Rows are combined by CDR3 protein, so each entry shows the most common genes and DNA. The V and J calls here are based on TCRdb, not the publication. The sample contains 490,000 or so distinct CDR3 sequences, roughly 24% of them found a single time. The ten largest clones represent 0.76% of the sample.

The source is a human donor in good health. Some libraries in this study had Jurkat cell RNA spiked in. The chain is assembled from TRBV5-1 and TRBJ2-2; possibly the D gene is TRBD2, per 5 matching bases. Sequenced material: naive CD8+ T cells from blood, with Jurkat cell RNA spiked in. The sample's cell subset or site label is to be understood as: FACS-sorted CD8+CD4-CCR7+CD45RA+ naive T cells. The CDR3 here reads CASSLVVGSTGELFF. The nucleotides read TGCGCCAGCAGCTTGGTTGTAGGGAGCACCGGGGAGCTGTTTTTT.